This record covers a single TCR beta chain. Its binding antigen is unknown. No clone much larger than this one lies a single base away; base qualities are absent. The sample contains more than one DNA sequence encoding this CDR3. The sample belongs to a study of blood T cell repertoires in COVID-19 (dated by TCRdb to 2020 to 2022). Regarding the complete study: Collaborator samples came from the United States, Italy and Spain and covered acute and convalescent phases of COVID-19. Where HLA class I and class II types were available, the types were taken from metadata supplied by the sample provider, not from assay-based typing. The samples were drawn from two sources: the first 160 participants of the ongoing ImmuneRACE study, and 1,200 or so subjects contributed by 6 global collaborators. A freely available public database, intended as a resource for researchers studying the immune response to SARS-CoV-2, is where the repertoires were released. The material from the prospective study consisted of cDNA or gDNA derived from T cells, B-cell-depleted T cells, or PBMCs. The dataset comprised deeply sampled blood TCRbeta repertoires from subjects exposed to, actively infected with, or recovered from COVID-19. Nearly every sample came with metadata listing a de-identified subject ID, COVID-19 status, age in years and sex. Points the paper makes about the study in general: The quantity of clinical and demographic metadata differed by source and by participant and was supplied without curation.

Each collaborating institution followed its own protocols to collect whole blood in K2EDTA tubes. For TCRbeta analysis, collaborators shipped samples as frozen whole blood, isolated PBMCs, or DNA extracted from either of those sample types. TCRbeta CDR3 regions were amplified from genomic DNA by means of the immunoSEQ Assay, a bias-controlled multiplex PCR. Regarding the original processing steps: The number of nucleated cells in each sample was estimated from the amplification of reference gene primers within the assay. To quantify the absolute abundance of each unique TCRbeta CDR3 rearrangement, sequence reads were collapsed and filtered. For each sample, productive Simpson clonality was calculated as the square root of Simpson's diversity index across productive rearrangements. TCRdb provides this immuneACCESS table in a form limited to in-frame rearrangements. Some clones are lacking; in checked studies, under half of them reflect an unresolved V gene, and why the rest are absent is not known. For V, J and clone size, that table is used; D and trimming come from the DNA. This sample has fewer than 15,000 clones in its table, and roughly 86% of those were observed once. Together, the top ten hold roughly 17% of the sample.

V has 2 bases trimmed and J has 1 base trimmed; junction bases matching no gene number 4. Taken from the germline V gene (reference sequence), the CDR1 and CDR2 loops are SGHNT and YYREEE. Inclusive of the bounding cysteine and phenylalanine, the CDR3 is 15 residues long. Only CDR3 DNA remains: 45 bases, in frame from the first base. The sample comprised peripheral blood. The chain joins TRBV5-4 to TRBJ2-3, with 7 junctional bases fitting TRBD2. This clonotype was obtained from a human donor in a cohort sampled during active COVID-19. This receptor carries the CDR3 CASSLGRGGTDTQYF. The nucleotides are TGTGCCAGCAGCTTAGGACGGGGGGGCACAGATACGCAGTATTTT.